Listed below are T cell receptor beta chains from one sample, sequenced in a study of response to subunit inactivated influenza vaccine. MiXCR, run by TCRdb on the RT-PCR reads, gives a single entry per CDR3 protein. This table holds fewer than 550,000 distinct CDR3 sequences, roughly 27% found once. Sequenced material: CD4+ T cells sorted from PBMCs, taken 4 to 6 days after vaccination. The origin of the receptors is a man in his fifties or sixties who received an inactivated influenza vaccine. Both conserved end residues are part of each CDR3. D genes are given only for firm matches. The size of a clone is reported for some rows only, either as once, few or many, or as a class for expanded clones.

CDR3aa	CDR3nt	abundance	v_gene	d_gene	j_gene
CASSGQGGWANSPLHF	TGTGCCAGCAGTGGACAGGGAGGGTGGGCGAATTCACCCCTCCACTTT	few	TRBV2	TRBD1	TRBJ1-6
CSARPAGDLQETQYF	TGCAGTGCTAGACCCGCGGGGGACTTACAAGAGACCCAGTACTTC	few	TRBV20-1	TRBD2	TRBJ2-5
CASSQRVQINQPQHF	TGCGCCAGCAGTCAACGGGTACAGATCAATCAGCCCCAGCATTTT	few	TRBV4-1	NA	TRBJ1-5
CASRASGTSGSSYNEQFF	TGCGCCAGCAGAGCCTCCGGGACTAGCGGGAGCTCCTACAATGAGCAGTTCTTC	once	TRBV5-1	TRBD2	TRBJ2-1
CASSESTGGRETQYF	TGTGCCAGCAGTGAATCGACAGGGGGTAGAGAGACCCAGTACTTC	NA	TRBV6-1	TRBD1	TRBJ2-5
CASRVTGTGANVLTF	TGTGCCAGCAGAGTAACAGGGACTGGGGCCAACGTCCTGACTTTC	NA	TRBV6-1	NA	TRBJ2-6
CASGPGNEQFF	TGTGCCAGCGGGCCAGGAAATGAGCAGTTCTTC	few	TRBV12-3/TRBV12-4	NA	TRBJ2-1
CASSLARTGRSPLHF	TGCGCCAGCAGCTTGGCCCGCACAGGGAGATCACCCCTCCACTTT	few	TRBV5-1	NA	TRBJ1-6
CASSLVTSGNNEQFF	TGCGCCAGCAGCTTGGTGACTAGCGGTAACAATGAGCAGTTCTTC	NA	TRBV5-1	TRBD2	TRBJ2-1
CASSLLFEQYF	TGTGCCAGCAGCTTGCTCTTCGAGCAGTACTTC	few	TRBV5-8	NA	TRBJ2-7
CAISERRPISGNTIYF	TGTGCCATCAGTGAAAGAAGGCCAATCTCTGGAAACACCATATATTTT	few	TRBV10-3	NA	TRBJ1-3
CASSRGGGNTEAFF	TGTGCCAGCAGCCGCGGGGGAGGGAACACTGAAGCTTTCTTT	many	TRBV3-1	NA	TRBJ1-1
CASGLGSQPQHF	TGTGCTAGTGGATTGGGGAGTCAGCCCCAGCATTTT	NA	TRBV3-1	NA	TRBJ1-5
CSARFRATGPGSPLHF	TGCAGTGCTAGGTTCAGGGCGACAGGCCCGGGTTCACCCCTCCACTTT	few	TRBV20-1	NA	TRBJ1-6
CASSSWISGSYNEQFF	TGTGCCAGCAGTTCTTGGATTAGCGGCTCCTACAATGAGCAGTTCTTC	NA	TRBV28	NA	TRBJ2-1